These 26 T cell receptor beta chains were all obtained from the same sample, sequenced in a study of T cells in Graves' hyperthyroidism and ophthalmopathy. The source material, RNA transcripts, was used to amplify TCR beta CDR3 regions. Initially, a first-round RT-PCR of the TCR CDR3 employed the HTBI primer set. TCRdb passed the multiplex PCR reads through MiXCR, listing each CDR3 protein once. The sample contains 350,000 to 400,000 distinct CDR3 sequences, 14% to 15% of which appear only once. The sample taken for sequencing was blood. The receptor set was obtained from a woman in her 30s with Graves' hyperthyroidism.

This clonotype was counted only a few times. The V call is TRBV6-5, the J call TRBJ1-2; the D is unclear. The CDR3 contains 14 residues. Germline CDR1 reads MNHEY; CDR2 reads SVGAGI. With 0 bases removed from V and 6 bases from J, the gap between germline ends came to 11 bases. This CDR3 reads CASSYSAKGDGYTF. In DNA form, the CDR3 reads TGTGCCAGCAGTTACTCGGCAAAGGGAGATGGCTACACCTTC.

CDR3 DNA sequence: TGTGCCAGTAGTGAAGGACAGGGGAGAACTGAAGCTTTCTTT. It translates to CASSEGQGRTEAFF. The rearrangement joins TRBV19 to TRBJ1-1; the match to TRBD1 covers 9 bases. V dropped 5 bases and J dropped 5; count of bases not matched to a gene: 6. CDR3 size: 14 residues. CDR1 is LNHDA, CDR2 SQIVND, per germline (reference sequence).

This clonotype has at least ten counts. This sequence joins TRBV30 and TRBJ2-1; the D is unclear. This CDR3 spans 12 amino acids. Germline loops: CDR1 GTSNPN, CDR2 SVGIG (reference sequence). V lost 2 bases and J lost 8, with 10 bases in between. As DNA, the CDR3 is TGTGCCTGGAGTAGCAAAGTCCATGAGCAGTTCTTC. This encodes CAWSSKVHEQFF.

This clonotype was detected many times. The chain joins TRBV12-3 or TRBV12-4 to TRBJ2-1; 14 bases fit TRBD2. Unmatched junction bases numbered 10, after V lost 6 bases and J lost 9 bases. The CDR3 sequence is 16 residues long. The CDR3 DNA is TGTGCCAGCAGGGACACGGGACTAGCGGGAGTTGGTGAGCAGTTCTTC. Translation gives CASRDTGLAGVGEQFF.

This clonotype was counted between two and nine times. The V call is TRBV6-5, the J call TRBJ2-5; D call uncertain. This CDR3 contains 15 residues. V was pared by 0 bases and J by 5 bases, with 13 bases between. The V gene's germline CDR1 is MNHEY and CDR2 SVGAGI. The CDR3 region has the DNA TGTGCCAGCAGTTACTCGAAAAGCGTATACGAGACCCAGTACTTC. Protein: CASSYSKSVYETQYF.

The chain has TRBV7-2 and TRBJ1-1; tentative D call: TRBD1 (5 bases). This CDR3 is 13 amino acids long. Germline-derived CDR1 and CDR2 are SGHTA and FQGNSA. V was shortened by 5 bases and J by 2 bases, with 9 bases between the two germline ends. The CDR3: CASSRDPNTEAFF. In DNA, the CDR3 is TGTGCCAGCAGCCGGGACCCTAACACTGAAGCTTTCTTT.

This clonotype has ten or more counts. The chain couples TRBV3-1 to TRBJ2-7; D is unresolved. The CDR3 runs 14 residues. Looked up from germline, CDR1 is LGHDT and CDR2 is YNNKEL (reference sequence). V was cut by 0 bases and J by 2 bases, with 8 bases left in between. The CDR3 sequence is CASSQEPFTYEQYF. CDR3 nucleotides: TGTGCCAGCAGCCAAGAGCCCTTTACCTACGAGCAGTACTTC.

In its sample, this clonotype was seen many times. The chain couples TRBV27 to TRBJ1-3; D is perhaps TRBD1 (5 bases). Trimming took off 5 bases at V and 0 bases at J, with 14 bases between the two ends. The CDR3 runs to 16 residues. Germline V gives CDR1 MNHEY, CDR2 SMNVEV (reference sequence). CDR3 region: CASSPSQVLSGNTIYF. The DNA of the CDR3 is TGTGCCAGCAGTCCGTCACAGGTGCTCTCTGGAAACACCATATATTTT.

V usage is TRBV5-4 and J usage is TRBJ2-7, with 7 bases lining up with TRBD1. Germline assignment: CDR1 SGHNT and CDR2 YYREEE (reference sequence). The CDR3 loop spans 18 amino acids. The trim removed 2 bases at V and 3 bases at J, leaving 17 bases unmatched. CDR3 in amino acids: CASSLGTGQIMKSYEQYF. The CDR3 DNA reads TGTGCCAGCAGCTTAGGGACGGGACAGATTATGAAAAGCTACGAGCAGTACTTC.

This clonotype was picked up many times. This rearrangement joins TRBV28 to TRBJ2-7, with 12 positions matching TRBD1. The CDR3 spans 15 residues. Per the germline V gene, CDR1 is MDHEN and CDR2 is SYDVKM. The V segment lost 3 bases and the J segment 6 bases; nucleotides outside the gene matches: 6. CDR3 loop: CASSLLGTGGREQYF. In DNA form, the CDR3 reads TGTGCCAGCAGTTTGCTTGGGACAGGGGGCCGCGAGCAGTACTTC.

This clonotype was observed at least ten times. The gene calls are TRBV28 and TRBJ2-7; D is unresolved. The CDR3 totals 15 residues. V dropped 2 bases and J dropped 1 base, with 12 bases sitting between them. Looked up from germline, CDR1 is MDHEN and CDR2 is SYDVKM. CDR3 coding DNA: TGTGCCAGCAGTTTACGAGTAGCACCTTCCTACGAGCAGTACTTC. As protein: CASSLRVAPSYEQYF.

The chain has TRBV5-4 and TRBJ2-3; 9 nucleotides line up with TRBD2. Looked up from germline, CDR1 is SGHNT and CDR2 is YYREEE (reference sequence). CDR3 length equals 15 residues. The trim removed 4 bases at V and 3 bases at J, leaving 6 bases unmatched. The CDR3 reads CASSDSGSATDTQYF. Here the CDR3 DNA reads TGTGCCAGCAGCGATAGCGGGAGCGCTACAGATACGCAGTATTTT.

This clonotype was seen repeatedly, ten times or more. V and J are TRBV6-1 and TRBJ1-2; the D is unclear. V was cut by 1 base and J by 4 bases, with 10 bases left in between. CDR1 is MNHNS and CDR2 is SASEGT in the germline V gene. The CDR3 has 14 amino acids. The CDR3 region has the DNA TGTGCCAGCAGTGAAGGTAAAGGGATCTATGGCTACACCTTC. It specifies CASSEGKGIYGYTF.

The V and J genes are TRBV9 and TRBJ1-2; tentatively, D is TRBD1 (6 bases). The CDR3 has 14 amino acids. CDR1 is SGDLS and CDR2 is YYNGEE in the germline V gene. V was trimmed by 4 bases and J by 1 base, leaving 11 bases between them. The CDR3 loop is CASSHRVDNYGYTF. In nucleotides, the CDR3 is TGTGCCAGCAGCCACAGGGTGGATAACTATGGCTACACCTTC.

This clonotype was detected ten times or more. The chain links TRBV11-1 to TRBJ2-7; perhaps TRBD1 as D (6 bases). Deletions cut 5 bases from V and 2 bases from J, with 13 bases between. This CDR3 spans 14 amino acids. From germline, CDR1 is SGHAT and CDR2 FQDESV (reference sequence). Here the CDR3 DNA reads TGTGCCAGCAGCACAGGGAAAAGGACCTACGAGCAGTACTTC. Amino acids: CASSTGKRTYEQYF.

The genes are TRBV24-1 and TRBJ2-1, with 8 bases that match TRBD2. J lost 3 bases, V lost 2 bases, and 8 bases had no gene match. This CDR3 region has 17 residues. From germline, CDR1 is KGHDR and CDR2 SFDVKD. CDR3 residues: CATSDSGGAGGYNEQFF. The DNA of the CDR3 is TGTGCCACCAGTGATTCGGGGGGGGCGGGAGGCTACAATGAGCAGTTCTTC.

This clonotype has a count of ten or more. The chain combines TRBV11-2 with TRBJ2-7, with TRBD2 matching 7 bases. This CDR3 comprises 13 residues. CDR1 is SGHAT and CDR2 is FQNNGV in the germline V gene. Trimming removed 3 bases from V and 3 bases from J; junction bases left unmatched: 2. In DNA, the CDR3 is TGTGCCAGCAGCTTCTTAGCGGGCTACGAGCAGTACTTC. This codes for CASSFLAGYEQYF.

The CDR3 loop reads CASSWTRGADTQYF. As DNA, the CDR3 is TGCGCCAGCAGCTGGACTAGGGGCGCAGATACGCAGTATTTT. This chain uses TRBV5-1 with TRBJ2-3, with TRBD2 identical over 7 bases. Germline V gives CDR1 SGHRS, CDR2 YFSETQ. The J segment lost 4 bases and the V segment lost 3 bases, leaving 5 bases of the junction unmatched. The CDR3 spans 14 residues. Drawing the rest from reference TRBV5-1 and TRBJ2-3, the complete variable domain is KAGVTQTPRYLIKTRGQQVTLSCSPISGHRSVSWYQQTPGQGLQFLFEYFSETQRNKGNFPGRFSGRQFSNSRSEMNVSTLELGDSALYLCASSWTRGADTQYFGPGTRLTVL.

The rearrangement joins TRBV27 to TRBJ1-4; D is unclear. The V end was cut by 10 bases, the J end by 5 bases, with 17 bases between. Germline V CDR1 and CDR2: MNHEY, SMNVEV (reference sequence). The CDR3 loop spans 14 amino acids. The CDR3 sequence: CATSPEQRNEKLFF. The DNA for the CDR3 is TGTGCCACGAGCCCGGAACAGAGAAATGAAAAACTGTTTTTT.

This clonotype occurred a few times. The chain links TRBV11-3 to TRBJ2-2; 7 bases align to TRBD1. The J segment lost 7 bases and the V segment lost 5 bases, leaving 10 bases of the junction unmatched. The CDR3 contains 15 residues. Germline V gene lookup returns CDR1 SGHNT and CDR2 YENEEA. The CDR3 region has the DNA TGTGCCAGCAGCCCCGGGACAGATTTGTTCGGGGAGCTGTTTTTT. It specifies CASSPGTDLFGELFF.

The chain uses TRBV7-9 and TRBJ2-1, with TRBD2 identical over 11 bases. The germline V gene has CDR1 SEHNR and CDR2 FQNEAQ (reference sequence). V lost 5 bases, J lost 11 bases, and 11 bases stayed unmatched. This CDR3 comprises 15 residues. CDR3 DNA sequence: TGTGCCAGCAGCGCGCATACTAGCGGGAGAAATAAGCAGTTCTTC. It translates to CASSAHTSGRNKQFF.

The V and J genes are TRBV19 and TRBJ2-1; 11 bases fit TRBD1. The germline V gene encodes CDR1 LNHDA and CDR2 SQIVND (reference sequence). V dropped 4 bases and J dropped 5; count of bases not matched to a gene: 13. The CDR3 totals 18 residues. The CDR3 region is CASSSGQGAWLYNNEQFF. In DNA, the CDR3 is TGTGCCAGTAGTAGTGGACAGGGGGCTTGGCTATACAACAATGAGCAGTTCTTC.

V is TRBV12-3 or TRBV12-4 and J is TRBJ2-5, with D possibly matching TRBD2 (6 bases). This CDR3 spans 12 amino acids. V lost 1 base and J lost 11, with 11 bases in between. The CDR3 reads CASSLELAGQYF. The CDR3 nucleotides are TGTGCCAGCAGTTTAGAACTTGCGGGACAGTACTTC.

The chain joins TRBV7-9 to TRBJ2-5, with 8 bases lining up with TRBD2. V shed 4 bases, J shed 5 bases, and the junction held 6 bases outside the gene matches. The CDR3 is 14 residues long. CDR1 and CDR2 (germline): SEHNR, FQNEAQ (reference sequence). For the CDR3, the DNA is TGTGCCAGCAGCTCTTTAGCGGGAAGGGAGACCCAGTACTTC. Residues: CASSSLAGRETQYF.

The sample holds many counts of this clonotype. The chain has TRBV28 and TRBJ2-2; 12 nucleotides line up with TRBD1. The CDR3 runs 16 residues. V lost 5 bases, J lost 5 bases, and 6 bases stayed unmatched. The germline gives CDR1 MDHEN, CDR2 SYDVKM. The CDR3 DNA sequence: TGTGCCAGCAGTACCTTGGGACAGGGGGCAACCGGGGAGCTGTTTTTT. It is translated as CASSTLGQGATGELFF. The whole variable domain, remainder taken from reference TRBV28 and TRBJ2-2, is DVKVTQSSRYLVKRTGEKVFLECVQDMDHENMFWYRQDPGLGLRLIYFSYDVKMKEKGDIPEGYSVSREKKERFSLILESASTNQTSMYLCASSTLGQGATGELFFGEGSRLTVL.

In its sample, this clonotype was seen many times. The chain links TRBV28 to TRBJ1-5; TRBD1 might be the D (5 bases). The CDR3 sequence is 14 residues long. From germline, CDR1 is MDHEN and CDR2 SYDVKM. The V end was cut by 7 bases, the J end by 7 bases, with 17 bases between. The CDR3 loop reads CASTSGGGWQPQHF. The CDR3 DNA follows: TGTGCCAGCACCAGCGGGGGTGGGTGGCAGCCCCAGCATTTT.